The 11 T cell receptor beta chains reported below all come from one sample, sequenced in a study of OX40 agonist ivuxolimab in advanced cancers. Sequencing was performed with immunoSEQ multiplex PCR; in TCRdb, only in-frame clones are kept and a portion is missing. The sample yields 60,000 to 75,000 clones, 70% to 90% seen once. The specimen comprised CD4+ or CD8+ T cells sorted from blood, sampled in a trial of the OX40 agonist ivuxolimab. The receptors were sampled from an adult with an advanced solid tumor such as melanoma, head and neck, liver or kidney cancer.

The chain joins TRBV5-1 to TRBJ2-7, with a tentative D call TRBD2 (6 bases). There are 15 residues in the CDR3. Germline values: CDR1 SGHRS, CDR2 YFSETQ. Between the trimmed V and J ends, which lost 5 bases and 4 bases, there was a span of 19 bases. This CDR3 reads CASSSSWGLSYEQYF. The CDR3 region has the DNA TGCGCCAGCAGTTCATCCTGGGGACTGAGTTACGAGCAGTACTTC.

The chain links TRBV14 to TRBJ2-3; TRBD2 agrees at 7 bases. CDR3 length equals 13 residues. Trimming cost V 4 bases and J 9 bases; bases outside gene matches: 7. CDR1 is SGHDN and CDR2 is FVKESK in the germline V gene. For the CDR3, the DNA is TGTGCCAGCAGCCTCAGGCACGGGGGGACGCAGTATTTT. Translation: CASSLRHGGTQYF.

This clone was detected a few times. The chain uses TRBV7-6 and TRBJ1-1, with a weak D call TRBD1 (5 bases). The CDR3 is 14 amino acids. V lost 0 bases and J 11 bases, leaving 16 bases between the germline ends. Per the germline V gene, CDR1 is SGHVS and CDR2 is FNYEAQ. CDR3 amino acids: CASSLAGWGGEAFF. The CDR3 bases are TGTGCCAGCAGCTTAGCGGGATGGGGGGGGGAGGCTTTCTTT.

The chain recombines TRBV2 with TRBJ1-1; D is undetermined. The V end lost 8 bases, the J end lost 4 bases, and 14 bases lay between the germline ends. The CDR3 has 13 amino acids. Germline V gene data show CDR1 as SNHLY and CDR2 as FYNNEI. The chain's CDR3 is CASQGRVTTEAFF. CDR3 coding DNA: TGTGCCAGCCAAGGACGGGTAACCACTGAAGCTTTCTTT.

On this clone: Other nucleotide sequences from this sample produce the same CDR3. This rearrangement joins TRBV7-9 to TRBJ1-6, with TRBD1 matching 7 bases. CDR3 length: 14 amino acids. Germline values: CDR1 SEHNR, CDR2 FQNEAQ (reference sequence). The J segment lost 7 bases and the V segment lost 4 bases, leaving 4 bases of the junction unmatched. The CDR3 bases are TGTGCCAGCAGCTCCGGGACAGACAATTCACCCCTCCACTTT. Protein sequence: CASSSGTDNSPLHF. Together with reference TRBV7-9 and TRBJ1-6, the CDR3 gives the full variable domain: DTGVSQNPRHKITKRGQNVTFRCDPISEHNRLYWYRQTLGQGPEFLTYFQNEAQLEKSRLLSDRFSAERPKGSFSTLEIQRTEQGDSAMYLCASSSGTDNSPLHFGNGTRLTVT.

The chain links TRBV4-2 to TRBJ2-5, with 10 nucleotides matching TRBD2. The CDR3 totals 16 residues. Germline V lookup: CDR1 LGHNA, CDR2 YNFKEQ. V was pared by 4 bases and J by 0 bases, with 5 bases of the junction left unmatched. This chain's CDR3 is CASSRLSGGNQETQYF. CDR3 coding DNA: TGTGCCAGCAGCCGTCTTAGCGGGGGGAACCAAGAGACCCAGTACTTC.

The chain has TRBV6-1 and TRBJ1-5; 7 bases are shared with TRBD1. Germline trimming cut 3 bases from V and 6 bases from J; bases unmatched to any gene: 8. Germline lookup yields CDR1 MNHNS and CDR2 SASEGT. This CDR3 has 15 residues. The CDR3 nucleotides are TGTGCCAGCAGTGATGGAGACAGGGCCCGTCAGCCCCAGCATTTT. Its translation is CASSDGDRARQPQHF.

This clone occurred a few times. This chain links TRBV5-1 with TRBJ2-7; 7 nucleotides agree with TRBD2. The germline gives CDR1 SGHRS, CDR2 YFSETQ. V dropped 7 bases and J dropped 5; count of bases not matched to a gene: 15. The CDR3 has 15 residues. CDR3 in amino acids: CASGNGGIRSDEQYF. In nucleotides, the CDR3 is TGCGCCAGCGGAAACGGGGGGATTCGTTCAGACGAGCAGTACTTC.

This clone was seen only a few times. This chain joins TRBV5-5 and TRBJ1-6, with 9 bases identical to TRBD1. The CDR3 consists of 14 residues. The V and J ends lost 4 bases and 5 bases, in that order; junction bases with no gene match: 1. Germline assignment: CDR1 SGHKS and CDR2 YYEKEE (reference sequence). CDR3 loop: CASSGDRDNSPLHF. The CDR3 nucleotides are TGTGCCAGCAGCGGGGACAGGGATAATTCACCCCTCCACTTT.

V gene TRBV7-9 combines with J gene TRBJ1-2; no definite D call. Trimming shortened V by 5 bases and J by 4 bases, and 11 bases separated the two germline ends. The CDR3 extends over 13 amino acids. Germline loops: CDR1 SEHNR, CDR2 FQNEAQ (reference sequence). CDR3 DNA sequence: TGTGCCAGCAGCGACACAGCTCCCTATGGCTACACCTTC. It codes for CASSDTAPYGYTF.

The chain combines TRBV14 with TRBJ1-2; 9 nucleotides line up with TRBD1. V lost 2 bases and J lost 3; bases outside the gene matches: 1. Per the germline V gene, CDR1 is SGHDN and CDR2 is FVKESK. The CDR3 has 14 amino acids. The CDR3 spells CASSQWTGDYGYTF. CDR3 sequence (DNA): TGTGCCAGCAGCCAATGGACAGGGGACTATGGCTACACCTTC.